These T cell receptor beta chains were read from a single sample in a study of blood T cell repertoires in COVID-19. TCRdb's table, derived via immunoSEQ multiplex PCR, lists solely in-frame clones and lacks some. The sample shows approximately 50,000 clones, around 86% of them seen only once. The specimen was peripheral blood. The receptors were gathered from a human donor in a cohort sampled during active COVID-19. CDR3s include the opening cysteine and the closing phenylalanine or tryptophan. The D gene is left open where the match is weak. Size is stated for part of the rows, as once, few or many counts, or as a class when the clone is expanded.

j_gene,v_gene,d_gene,abundance,CDR3nt,CDR3aa
TRBJ1-2,TRBV7-9,NA,NA,TGTGCCAGCAGCCTGGCGGCCCTAGACTATGGCTACACCTTC,CASSLAALDYGYTF
TRBJ2-5,TRBV5-1,TRBD1,NA,TGCGCCAGCAGAATTGAAGGGGGCGCGCAGACCCAGTACTTC,CASRIEGGAQTQYF
TRBJ1-2,TRBV6-5,NA,NA,TGTGCCAGCGGGGAGGGGTGGGGTGGCTACACCTTC,CASGEGWGGYTF
TRBJ2-6,TRBV27,TRBD1,NA,TGTGCCAGCAGACACCTATCGACAGGGTCTGGGGCCAACGTCCTGACTTTC,CASRHLSTGSGANVLTF
TRBJ2-4,TRBV7-8,TRBD2,NA,TGTGCCAGCAGCTCGTACCCTAGCGGACCAGCCAAAAACATTCAGTACTTC,CASSSYPSGPAKNIQYF
TRBJ2-7,TRBV5-6,NA,NA,TGTGCCAGCAGCTTGGACGCGACCTCAGGGGAGCAGTACTTC,CASSLDATSGEQYF
TRBJ1-1,TRBV24-1,TRBD1,NA,TGTGCCACCAGTGACACGACAGGGGAGGATACTGAAGCTTTCTTT,CATSDTTGEDTEAFF
TRBJ2-7,TRBV30,NA,few,TGTGCCTGGAGTGTTAGGGGCCCCTCCTACGAGCAGTACTTC,CAWSVRGPSYEQYF
TRBJ1-4,TRBV5-1,NA,NA,TGCGCCAGCAGCTATGGCGGATCTAATGAAAAACTGTTTTTT,CASSYGGSNEKLFF
TRBJ1-1,TRBV5-1,TRBD1,NA,TGCGCCAGCAGTCAACAGGGGCTAGAGGAAGCTTTCTTT,CASSQQGLEEAFF
TRBJ1-2,TRBV5-4,NA,once,TGTGCCAGCAGCTCACTCCTTACAGGAGTCTATGGCTACACCTTC,CASSSLLTGVYGYTF
TRBJ1-2,TRBV28,NA,NA,TGTGCCAGCAGTTTTAACCCGACTGCCTATGGCTACACCTTC,CASSFNPTAYGYTF
TRBJ1-4,TRBV4-1,NA,NA,TGCGCCAGCAGCCAAGATGACGGGTGGGCTAATGAAAAACTGTTTTTT,CASSQDDGWANEKLFF
TRBJ2-1,TRBV28,TRBD1,NA,TGTGCCAGCACCACATTAGTCGCAAGACAGGGACCGTTCTTC,CASTTLVARQGPFF
TRBJ1-5,TRBV15,NA,NA,TGTGCCACCAGCAGAGGTGGCAGGGACAATCAGCCCCAGCATTTT,CATSRGGRDNQPQHF
TRBJ1-6,TRBV9,TRBD1,NA,TGTGCCAGCAGCGCCGGGACAGAGGGTTCACCCCTCCACTTT,CASSAGTEGSPLHF
TRBJ2-7,TRBV14,NA,NA,TGTGCCAGCAGCGTGACAGGCATAGGGCAGTACTTC,CASSVTGIGQYF
TRBJ2-5,TRBV12-3/TRBV12-4,NA,NA,TGTGCCAGCAGGTCATCGGGTCGAGAGACCCAGTACTTC,CASRSSGRETQYF
TRBJ2-3,TRBV19,NA,NA,TGTGCCAGTAGTATTGCCCCGACATATGAGGGTGTGGGCACAGATACGCAGTATTTT,CASSIAPTYEGVGTDTQYF
TRBJ1-1,TRBV19,NA,NA,TGTGCCAGCACGACAGGTCCGGTGAACACTGAAGCTTTCTTT,CASTTGPVNTEAFF
TRBJ1-1,TRBV30,TRBD1,NA,TGTGCCTGGACGGGATGGACCGATCCGACAGGGAGGACTGAAGCTTTCTTT,CAWTGWTDPTGRTEAFF
TRBJ2-1,TRBV3-1/TRBV3-2,TRBD2,NA,TGTGCCAGCAGCGCCCGGACTAGCGGGAGAAATGAGCAGTTCTTC,CASSARTSGRNEQFF
TRBJ1-2,TRBV6-6,TRBD1,NA,TGTGCCAGCAGTTACCTACAGGGGATAGCTAACTATGGCTACACCTTC,CASSYLQGIANYGYTF
TRBJ2-2,TRBV24-1,NA,few,TGTGCCACCAGTGATTTCCCCAGGGACACCGGGGAGCTGTTTTTT,CATSDFPRDTGELFF
TRBJ2-1,TRBV2,TRBD2,NA,TGTGCCAGCAGACCCGGGACTAGCGGGATGAGGGCCTACAATGAGCAGTTCTTC,CASRPGTSGMRAYNEQFF
TRBJ2-3,TRBV28,NA,once,TGTGCCAGCCTCCTAGCGCCCACAGATACGCAGTATTTT,CASLLAPTDTQYF
TRBJ2-7,TRBV19,NA,NA,TGTGCCAGTAGCTGGGGGCGCCCCTACGAGCAGTACTTC,CASSWGRPYEQYF